The clone carrying this T cell receptor beta chain appeared many times. The antigen is unknown. The study excluded patients with uncontrolled infection, other autoimmune disease, pregnancy or lactation. This record belongs to a study of T cells in Graves' hyperthyroidism and ophthalmopathy. Study conclusions and caveats: Blood shared most expanded thyroid clonotypes above 0.001. For ophthalmopathy, model prediction preceded onset by a median roughly 6.2 months.

Germline V gives CDR1 SGHTA, CDR2 FQGTGA. V was clipped by 0 bases and J by 4 bases, with 9 bases between them. The length of the CDR3 is 14 residues. The CDR3 regions of TCR beta were amplified from RNA transcripts. Using the HTBI primer set, a first-round RT-PCR was run on the TCR CDR3. TCRdb called the multiplex PCR reads again in MiXCR, with one record for every CDR3 protein. Here the sample spans about 210,000 distinct CDR3 sequences, approximately 16% being singletons. The sequence was obtained from a man aged 35 to 55 with Graves' hyperthyroidism. Specimen: blood. The J gene is TRBJ1-1, the V gene TRBV7-3, with D hard to call. The CDR3: CASSLTVGSTEAFF. CDR3 DNA: TGTGCCAGCAGCTTAACAGTAGGGAGCACTGAAGCTTTCTTT.